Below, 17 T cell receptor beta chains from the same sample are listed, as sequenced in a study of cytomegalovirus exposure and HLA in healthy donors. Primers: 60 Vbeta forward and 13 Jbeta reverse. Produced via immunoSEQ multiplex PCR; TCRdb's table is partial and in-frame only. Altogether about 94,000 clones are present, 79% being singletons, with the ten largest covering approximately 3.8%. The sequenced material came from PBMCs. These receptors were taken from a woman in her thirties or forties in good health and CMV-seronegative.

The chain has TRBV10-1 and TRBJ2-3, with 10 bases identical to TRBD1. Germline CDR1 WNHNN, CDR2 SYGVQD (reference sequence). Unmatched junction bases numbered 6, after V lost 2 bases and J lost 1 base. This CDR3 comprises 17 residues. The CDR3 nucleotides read TGCGCCAGCAGTGAGGGGACAGGGGAAGGGGGCACAGATACGCAGTATTTT. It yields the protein CASSEGTGEGGTDTQYF.

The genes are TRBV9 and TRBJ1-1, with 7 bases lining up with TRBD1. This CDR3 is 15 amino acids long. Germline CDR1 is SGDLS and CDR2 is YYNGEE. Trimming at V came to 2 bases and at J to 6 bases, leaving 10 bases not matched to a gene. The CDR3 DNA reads TGTGCCAGCAGCGTGAGGGGGCTAGAGTCCCCTGAAGCTTTCTTT. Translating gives CASSVRGLESPEAFF. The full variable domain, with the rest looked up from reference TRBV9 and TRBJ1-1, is DSGVTQTPKHLITATGQRVTLRCSPRSGDLSVYWYQQSLDQGLQFLIQYYNGEERAKGNILERFSAQQFPDLHSELNLSSLELGDSALYFCASSVRGLESPEAFFGQGTRLTVV.

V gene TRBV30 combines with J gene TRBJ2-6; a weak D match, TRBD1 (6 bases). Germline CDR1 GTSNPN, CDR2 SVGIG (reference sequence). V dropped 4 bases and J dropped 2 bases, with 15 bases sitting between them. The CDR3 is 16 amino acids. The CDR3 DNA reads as TGTGCCTGGAACAGGGAAGGGGCCCCTGGGGCCAACGTCCTGACTTTC. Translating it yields CAWNREGAPGANVLTF.

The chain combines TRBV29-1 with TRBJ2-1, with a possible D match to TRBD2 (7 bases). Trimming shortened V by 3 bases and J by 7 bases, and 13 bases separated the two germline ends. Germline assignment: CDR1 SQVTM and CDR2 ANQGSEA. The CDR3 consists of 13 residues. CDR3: CSVEGGGKNEQFF. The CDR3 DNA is TGCAGCGTTGAGGGCGGGGGCAAGAATGAGCAGTTCTTC.

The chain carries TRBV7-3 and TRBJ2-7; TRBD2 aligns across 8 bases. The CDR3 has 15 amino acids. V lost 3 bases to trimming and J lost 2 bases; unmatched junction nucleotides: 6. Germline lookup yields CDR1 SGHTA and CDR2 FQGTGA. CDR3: CASSLATGGTYEQYF. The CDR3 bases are TGTGCCAGCAGCTTGGCGACGGGGGGGACCTACGAGCAGTACTTC.

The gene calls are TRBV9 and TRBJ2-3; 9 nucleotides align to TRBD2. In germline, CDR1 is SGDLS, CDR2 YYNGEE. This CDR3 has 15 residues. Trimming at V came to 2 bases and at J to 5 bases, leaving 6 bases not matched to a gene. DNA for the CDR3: TGTGCCAGCAGCGTTAGCGGGGGAATTGGAGATACGCAGTATTTT. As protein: CASSVSGGIGDTQYF.

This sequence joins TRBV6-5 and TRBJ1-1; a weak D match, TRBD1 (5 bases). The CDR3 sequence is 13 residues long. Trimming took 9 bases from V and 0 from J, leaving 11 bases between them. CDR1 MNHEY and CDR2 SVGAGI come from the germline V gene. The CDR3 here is CASTGGMNTEAFF. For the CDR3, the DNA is TGTGCCAGTACGGGGGGAATGAACACTGAAGCTTTCTTT.

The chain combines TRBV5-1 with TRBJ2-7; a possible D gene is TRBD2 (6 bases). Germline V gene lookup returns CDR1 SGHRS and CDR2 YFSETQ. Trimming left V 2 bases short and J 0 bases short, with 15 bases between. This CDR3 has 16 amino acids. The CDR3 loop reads CASSLPQGGASYEQYF. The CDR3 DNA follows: TGCGCCAGCAGCTTACCCCAGGGCGGGGCCTCCTACGAGCAGTACTTC.

This CDR3 is CASSEMTTSTDTQYF. CDR3 in DNA: TGTGCCAGCAGTGAAATGACAACTAGCACAGATACGCAGTATTTT. This chain connects TRBV2 to TRBJ2-3; D is undetermined. The CDR3 spans 15 residues. The germline V gene has CDR1 SNHLY and CDR2 FYNNEI. Trimming took 2 bases from V and 0 from J, leaving 9 bases between them.

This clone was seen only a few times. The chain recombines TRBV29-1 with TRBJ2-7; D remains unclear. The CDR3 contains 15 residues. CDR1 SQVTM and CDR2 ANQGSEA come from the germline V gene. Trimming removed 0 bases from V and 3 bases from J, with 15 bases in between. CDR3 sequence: CSVEDRWPGRYEQYF. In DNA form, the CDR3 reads TGCAGCGTTGAAGATAGGTGGCCAGGCCGCTACGAGCAGTACTTC.

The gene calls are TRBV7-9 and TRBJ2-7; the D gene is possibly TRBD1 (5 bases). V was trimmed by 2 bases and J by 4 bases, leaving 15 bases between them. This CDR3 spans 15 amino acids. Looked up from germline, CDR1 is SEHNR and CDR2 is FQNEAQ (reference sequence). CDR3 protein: CASSLMSWGEYEQYF. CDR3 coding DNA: TGTGCCAGCAGCTTAATGTCCTGGGGCGAGTACGAGCAGTACTTC.

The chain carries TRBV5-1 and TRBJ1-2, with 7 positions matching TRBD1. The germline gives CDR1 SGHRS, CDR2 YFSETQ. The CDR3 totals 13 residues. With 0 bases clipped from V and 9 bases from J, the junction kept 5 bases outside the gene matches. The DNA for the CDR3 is TGCGCCAGCAGCTTGGAAGGGACAGTAAGCTACACCTTC. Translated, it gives CASSLEGTVSYTF.

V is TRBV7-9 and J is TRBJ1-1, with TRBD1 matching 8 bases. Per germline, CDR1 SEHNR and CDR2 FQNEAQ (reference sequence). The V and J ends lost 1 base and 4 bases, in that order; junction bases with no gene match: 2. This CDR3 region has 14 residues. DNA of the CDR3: TGTGCCAGCAGCTTAGAGACAGGGGCCACTGAAGCTTTCTTT. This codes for CASSLETGATEAFF. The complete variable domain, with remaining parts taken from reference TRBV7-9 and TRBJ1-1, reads DTGVSQNPRHKITKRGQNVTFRCDPISEHNRLYWYRQTLGQGPEFLTYFQNEAQLEKSRLLSDRFSAERPKGSFSTLEIQRTEQGDSAMYLCASSLETGATEAFFGQGTRLTVV.

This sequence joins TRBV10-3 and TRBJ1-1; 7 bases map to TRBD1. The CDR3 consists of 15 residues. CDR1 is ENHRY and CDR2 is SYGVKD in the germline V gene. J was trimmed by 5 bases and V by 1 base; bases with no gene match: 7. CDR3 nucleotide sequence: TGTGCCATCAGTGAGTTTAAGGGGGCGAGGACTGAAGCTTTCTTT. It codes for CAISEFKGARTEAFF.

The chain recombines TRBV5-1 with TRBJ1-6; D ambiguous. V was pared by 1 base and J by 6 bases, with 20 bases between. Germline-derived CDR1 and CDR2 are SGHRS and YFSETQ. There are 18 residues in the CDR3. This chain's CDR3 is CASSLRAPTAFGNSPLHF. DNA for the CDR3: TGCGCCAGCAGCTTGAGAGCGCCCACCGCCTTTGGTAATTCACCCCTCCACTTT.

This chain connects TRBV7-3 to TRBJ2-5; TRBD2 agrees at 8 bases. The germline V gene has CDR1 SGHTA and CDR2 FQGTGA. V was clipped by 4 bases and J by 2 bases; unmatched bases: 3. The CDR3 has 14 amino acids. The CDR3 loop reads CASSYSGAQETQYF. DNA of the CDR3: TGTGCCAGCAGCTATAGCGGGGCTCAAGAGACCCAGTACTTC.

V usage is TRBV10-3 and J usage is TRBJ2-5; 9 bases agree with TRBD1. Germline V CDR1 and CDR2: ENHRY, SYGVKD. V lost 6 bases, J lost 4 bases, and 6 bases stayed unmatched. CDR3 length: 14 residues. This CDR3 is CAISGGQGRETQYF. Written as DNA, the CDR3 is TGTGCCATCAGCGGGGGACAGGGAAGAGAGACCCAGTACTTC.